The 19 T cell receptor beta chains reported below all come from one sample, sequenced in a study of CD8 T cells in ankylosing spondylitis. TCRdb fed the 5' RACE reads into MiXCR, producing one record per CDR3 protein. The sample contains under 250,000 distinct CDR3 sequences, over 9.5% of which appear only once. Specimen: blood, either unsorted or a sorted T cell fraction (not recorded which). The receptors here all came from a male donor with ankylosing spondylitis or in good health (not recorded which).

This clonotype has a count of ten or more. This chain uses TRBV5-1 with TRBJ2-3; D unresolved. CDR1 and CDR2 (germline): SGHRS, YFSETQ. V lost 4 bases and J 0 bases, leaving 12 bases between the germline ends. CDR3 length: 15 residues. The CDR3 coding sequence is TGCGCCAGCAGCCACTTACAGCTGAGCACAGATACGCAGTATTTT. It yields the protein CASSHLQLSTDTQYF.

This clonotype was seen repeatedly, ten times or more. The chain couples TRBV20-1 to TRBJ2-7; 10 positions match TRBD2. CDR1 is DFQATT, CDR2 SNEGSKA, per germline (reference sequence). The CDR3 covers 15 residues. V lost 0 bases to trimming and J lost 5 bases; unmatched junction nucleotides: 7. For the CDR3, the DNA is TGCAGTGCTAGAGATCGCGCTAGCGGGAGAGACGAGCAGTACTTC. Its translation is CSARDRASGRDEQYF.

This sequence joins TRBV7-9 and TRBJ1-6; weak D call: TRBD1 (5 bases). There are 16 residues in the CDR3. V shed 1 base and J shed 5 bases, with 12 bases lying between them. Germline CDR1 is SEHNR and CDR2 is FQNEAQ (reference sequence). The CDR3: CASSLDLGANNSPLHF. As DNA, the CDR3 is TGTGCCAGCAGCTTAGATTTAGGGGCGAATAATTCACCCCTCCACTTT.

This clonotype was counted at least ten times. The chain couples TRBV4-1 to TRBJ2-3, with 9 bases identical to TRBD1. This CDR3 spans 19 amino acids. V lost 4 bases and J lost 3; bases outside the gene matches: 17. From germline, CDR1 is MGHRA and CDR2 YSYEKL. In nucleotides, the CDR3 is TGCGCCAGCAGCCGAAGCTTCACTCCGGGACAGGGAGGTACAGATACGCAGTATTTT. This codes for CASSRSFTPGQGGTDTQYF.

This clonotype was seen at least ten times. The CDR3, as DNA: TGTGCCAGCGCCACGGGGCTTAACACTGAAGCTTTCTTT. It specifies CASATGLNTEAFF. The chain has TRBV6-6 and TRBJ1-1; perhaps TRBD1 as D (5 bases). V was cut by 8 bases and J by 2 bases, with 12 bases left in between. CDR3 length: 13 amino acids. CDR1 MNHNY and CDR2 SVGAGI come from the germline V gene (reference sequence).

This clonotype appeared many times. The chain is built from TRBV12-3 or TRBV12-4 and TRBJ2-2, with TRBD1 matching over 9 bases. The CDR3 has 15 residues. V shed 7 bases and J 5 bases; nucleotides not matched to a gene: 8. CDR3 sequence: CASNLGTGWTGELFF. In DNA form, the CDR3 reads TGTGCCAGCAACCTAGGGACAGGGTGGACCGGGGAGCTGTTTTTT.

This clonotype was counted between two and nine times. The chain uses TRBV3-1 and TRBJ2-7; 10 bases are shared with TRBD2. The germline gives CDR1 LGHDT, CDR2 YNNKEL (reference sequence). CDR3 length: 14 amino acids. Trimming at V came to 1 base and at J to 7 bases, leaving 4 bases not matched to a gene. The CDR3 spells CASSQGLAGEEQYF. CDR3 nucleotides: TGTGCCAGCAGCCAAGGCCTAGCGGGGGAAGAGCAGTACTTC.

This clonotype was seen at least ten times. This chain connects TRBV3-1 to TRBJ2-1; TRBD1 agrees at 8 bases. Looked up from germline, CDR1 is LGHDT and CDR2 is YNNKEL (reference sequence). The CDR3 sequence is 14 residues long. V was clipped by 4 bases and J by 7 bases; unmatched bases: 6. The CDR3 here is CASSLLDRGNEQFF. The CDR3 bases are TGTGCCAGCAGCCTACTCGACAGGGGTAATGAGCAGTTCTTC.

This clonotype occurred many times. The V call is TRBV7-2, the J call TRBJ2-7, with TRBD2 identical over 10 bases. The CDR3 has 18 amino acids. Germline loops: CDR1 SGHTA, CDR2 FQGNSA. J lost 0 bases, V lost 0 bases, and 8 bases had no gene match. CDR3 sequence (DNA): TGTGCCAGCAGCTTAGCCGTGGCTAGCGGGGGCAGCTCCTACGAGCAGTACTTC. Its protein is CASSLAVASGGSSYEQYF.

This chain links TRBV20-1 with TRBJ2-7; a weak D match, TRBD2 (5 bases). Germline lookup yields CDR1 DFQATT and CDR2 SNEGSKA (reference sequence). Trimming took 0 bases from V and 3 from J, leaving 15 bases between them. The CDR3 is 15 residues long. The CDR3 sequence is CSARDWSGNDYEQYF. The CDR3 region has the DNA TGCAGTGCTAGAGATTGGTCCGGGAATGACTACGAGCAGTACTTC.

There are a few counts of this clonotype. The chain's CDR3 is CASSYSSPGTKGGYGYTF. DNA for the CDR3: TGTGCCAGCAGTTACTCGAGTCCGGGAACTAAAGGGGGCTATGGCTACACCTTC. The gene calls are TRBV6-6 and TRBJ1-2, with a tentative D call TRBD1 (6 bases). The CDR3 totals 18 residues. Germline V lookup: CDR1 MNHNY, CDR2 SVGAGI (reference sequence). Trimming removed 0 bases at V and 4 bases at J, with 21 bases between.

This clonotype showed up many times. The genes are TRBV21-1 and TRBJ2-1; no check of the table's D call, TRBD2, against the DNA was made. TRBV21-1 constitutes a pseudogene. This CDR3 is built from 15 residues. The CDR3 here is CASGLAGTSYNEQFF. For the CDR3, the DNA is TGTGCCAGCGGGCTAGCGGGAACCTCCTACAATGAGCAGTTCTTC.

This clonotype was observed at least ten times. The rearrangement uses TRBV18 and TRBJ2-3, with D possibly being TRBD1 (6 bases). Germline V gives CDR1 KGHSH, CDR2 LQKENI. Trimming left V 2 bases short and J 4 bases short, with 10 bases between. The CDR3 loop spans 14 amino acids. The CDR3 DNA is TGTGCCAGCTCACCAGTAACAGGGTCAGATACGCAGTATTTT. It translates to CASSPVTGSDTQYF.

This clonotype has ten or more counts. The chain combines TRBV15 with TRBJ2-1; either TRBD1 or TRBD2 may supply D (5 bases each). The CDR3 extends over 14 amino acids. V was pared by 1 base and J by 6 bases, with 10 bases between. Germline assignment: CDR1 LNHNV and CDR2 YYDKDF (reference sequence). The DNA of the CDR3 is TGTGCCACCAGCAGAGTCCCGGGGACCAATGAGCAGTTCTTC. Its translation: CATSRVPGTNEQFF. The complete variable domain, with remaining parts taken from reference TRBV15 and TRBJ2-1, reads DAMVIQNPRYQVTQFGKPVTLSCSQTLNHNVMYWYQQKSSQAPKLLFHYYDKDFNNEADTPDNFQSRRPNTSFCFLDIRSPGLGDTAMYLCATSRVPGTNEQFFGPGTRLTVL.

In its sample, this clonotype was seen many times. The CDR3 reads CASSYSGVAGELFF. In nucleotides, the CDR3 is TGTGCCAGCAGTTACTCGGGGGTCGCCGGGGAGCTGTTTTTT. This chain connects TRBV6-5 to TRBJ2-2, with D perhaps being TRBD1 or TRBD2 (5 bases each). Germline assignment: CDR1 MNHEY and CDR2 SVGAGI. V lost 0 bases and J lost 6, with 8 bases in between. CDR3 length: 14 residues.

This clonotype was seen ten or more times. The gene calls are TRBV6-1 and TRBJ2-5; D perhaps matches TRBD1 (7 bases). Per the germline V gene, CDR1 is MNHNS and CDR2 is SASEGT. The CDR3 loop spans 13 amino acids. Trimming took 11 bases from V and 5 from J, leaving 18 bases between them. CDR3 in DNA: TGTGCCTCCAGGGGGGCATCTCGGGAGACCCAGTACTTC. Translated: CASRGASRETQYF.

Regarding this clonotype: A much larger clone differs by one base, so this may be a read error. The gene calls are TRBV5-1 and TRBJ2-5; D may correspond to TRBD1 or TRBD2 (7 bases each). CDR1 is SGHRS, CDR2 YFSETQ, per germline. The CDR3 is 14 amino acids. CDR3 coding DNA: TGCGCCAGCACCTTGGGAGGGGGCCTGGAGACCCAGTACTTC. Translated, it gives CASTLGGGLETQYF.

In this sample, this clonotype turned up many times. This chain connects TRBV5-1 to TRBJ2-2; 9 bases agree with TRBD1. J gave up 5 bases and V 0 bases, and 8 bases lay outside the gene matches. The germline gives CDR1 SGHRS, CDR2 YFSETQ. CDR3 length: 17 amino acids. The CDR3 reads CASSLEPGQGRTGELFF. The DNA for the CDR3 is TGCGCCAGCAGCTTGGAACCGGGACAGGGACGAACCGGGGAGCTGTTTTTT.

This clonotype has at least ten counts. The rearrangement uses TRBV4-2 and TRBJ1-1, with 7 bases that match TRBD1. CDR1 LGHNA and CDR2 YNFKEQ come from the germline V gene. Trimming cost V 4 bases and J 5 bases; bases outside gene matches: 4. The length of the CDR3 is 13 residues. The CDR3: CASSRDSFTEAFF. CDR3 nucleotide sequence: TGTGCCAGCAGCCGGGACAGCTTTACTGAAGCTTTCTTT.